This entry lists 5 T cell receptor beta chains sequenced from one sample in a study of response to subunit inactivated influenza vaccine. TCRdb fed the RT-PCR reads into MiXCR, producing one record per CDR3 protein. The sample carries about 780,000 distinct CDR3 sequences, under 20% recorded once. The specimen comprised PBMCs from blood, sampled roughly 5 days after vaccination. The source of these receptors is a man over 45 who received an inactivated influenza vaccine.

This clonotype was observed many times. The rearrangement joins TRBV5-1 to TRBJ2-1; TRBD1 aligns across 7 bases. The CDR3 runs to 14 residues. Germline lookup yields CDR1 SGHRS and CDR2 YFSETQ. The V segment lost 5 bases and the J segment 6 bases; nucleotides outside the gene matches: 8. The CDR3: CASRRDRPSNEQFF. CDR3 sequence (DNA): TGCGCCAGCAGACGGGACAGACCGAGCAATGAGCAGTTCTTC.

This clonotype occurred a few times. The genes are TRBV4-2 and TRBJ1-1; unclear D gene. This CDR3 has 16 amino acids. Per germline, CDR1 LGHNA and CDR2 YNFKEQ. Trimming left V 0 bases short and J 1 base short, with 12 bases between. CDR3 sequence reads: CASSQEEGLANTEAFF. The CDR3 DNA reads TGTGCCAGCAGCCAAGAAGAGGGCCTCGCGAACACTGAAGCTTTCTTT.

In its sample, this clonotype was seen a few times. The CDR3 reads CASRDRGPSYEQYF. In DNA form, the CDR3 reads TGTGCCAGCAGGGACAGGGGCCCCTCCTACGAGCAGTACTTC. V is TRBV2 and J is TRBJ2-7; 9 positions match TRBD1. Trimming took 6 bases from V and 0 from J; bases not matched to a gene: 3. CDR3 length: 14 residues. Germline CDR1 reads SNHLY; CDR2 reads FYNNEI.

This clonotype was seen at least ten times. The CDR3: CASSVVLGGNKEQFF. The CDR3 coding sequence is TGTGCCAGCAGCGTAGTATTAGGGGGTAATAAAGAGCAGTTCTTC. The chain carries TRBV6-1 and TRBJ2-1; D is possibly TRBD1 (6 bases). The germline V gene encodes CDR1 MNHNS and CDR2 SASEGT. Trimming stripped 6 bases from V and 10 bases from J, with 22 bases between. CDR3 length equals 15 residues.

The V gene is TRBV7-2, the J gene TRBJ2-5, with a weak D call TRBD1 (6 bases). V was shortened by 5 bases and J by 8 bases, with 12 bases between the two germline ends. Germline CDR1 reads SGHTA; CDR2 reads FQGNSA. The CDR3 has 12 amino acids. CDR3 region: CASSILQGTQYF. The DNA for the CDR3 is TGTGCCAGCAGCATATTACAGGGTACCCAGTACTTC.